The 10 T cell receptor beta chains below were found in one sample sequenced in a study of robustness of blood B and T cell sequencing. A 5' template-switch oligo added a universal priming site during cDNA synthesis. Each cDNA molecule was tagged by a 12-nucleotide random UMI. A single record per CDR3 protein comes from TCRdb applying MiXCR to the PCR reads. This sample has about 3,900 distinct CDR3 sequences; approximately 50% occur once, and the top ten carry roughly 25%. TCR beta repertoires were quantified from mRNA rather than genomic DNA. Specimen: peripheral blood. All receptors derive from a human donor in good health.

The chain is built from TRBV9 and TRBJ1-2; the D gene is possibly TRBD1 (5 bases). The germline gives CDR1 SGDLS, CDR2 YYNGEE. The CDR3 length is 16 residues. V shed 4 bases and J shed 6 bases, with 22 bases lying between them. Here the CDR3 reads CASSSPGGEGIDGYTF. CDR3 coding DNA: TGTGCCAGCAGCTCTCCGGGTGGCGAGGGGATCGATGGCTACACCTTC.

The CDR3 bases are TGTGCCATCAGTGAGGGCCGACAGAGGGTCCTAATGAACACTGAAGCTTTCTTT. Protein: CAISEGRQRVLMNTEAFF. The chain is built from TRBV10-3 and TRBJ1-1; a possible D gene is TRBD1 (5 bases). V lost 2 bases to trimming and J lost 0 bases, with 19 bases between them. This CDR3 has 18 amino acids. Germline V gene lookup returns CDR1 ENHRY and CDR2 SYGVKD.

This sequence joins TRBV12-3 or TRBV12-4 and TRBJ2-7; perhaps TRBD1 as D (6 bases). The V end lost 0 bases, the J end lost 0 bases, and 6 bases lay between the germline ends. The CDR3 is made up of 14 amino acids. CDR3 region: CASSLAGASYEQYF. CDR3 nucleotides: TGTGCCAGCAGTTTAGCGGGGGCCTCCTACGAGCAGTACTTC.

This chain connects TRBV30 to TRBJ2-2, with 7 nucleotides matching TRBD2. The J segment lost 3 bases and the V segment lost 3 bases, leaving 7 bases of the junction unmatched. Looked up from germline, CDR1 is GTSNPN and CDR2 is SVGIG (reference sequence). The CDR3 has 15 amino acids. The CDR3 spells CAWRYRGVYTGELFF. In DNA, the CDR3 is TGTGCCTGGAGATACCGGGGGGTCTACACCGGGGAGCTGTTTTTT. Full variable domain (rest looked up from reference TRBV30 and TRBJ2-2): SQTIHQWPATLVQPVGSPLSLECTVEGTSNPNLYWYRQAAGRGLQLLFYSVGIGQISSEVPQNLSASRPQDRQFILSSKKLLLSDSGFYLCAWRYRGVYTGELFFGEGSRLTVL.

The CDR3 loop is CAISKTGSKDYYGYTF. CDR3 in DNA: TGTGCCATCAGCAAGACAGGGAGCAAAGACTACTATGGCTACACCTTC. The V call is TRBV10-3, the J call TRBJ1-2, with 7 bases fitting TRBD1. Germline CDR1 reads ENHRY; CDR2 reads SYGVKD. With 6 bases clipped from V and 3 bases from J, the junction kept 13 bases outside the gene matches. The CDR3 covers 16 residues.

The chain uses TRBV10-1 and TRBJ1-2; D gene ambiguous. V lost 2 bases to trimming and J lost 2 bases, with 6 bases between them. The germline V gene encodes CDR1 WNHNN and CDR2 SYGVQD (reference sequence). The CDR3 contains 13 residues. DNA for the CDR3: TGCGCCAGCAGTGAGGGCACCAACTATGGCTACACCTTC. Protein product: CASSEGTNYGYTF.

J is TRBJ1-6 and V is TRBV30; D is uncertain. The CDR3 is 13 residues long. Trimming removed 5 bases at V and 8 bases at J, with 13 bases between. The V gene's germline CDR1 is GTSNPN and CDR2 SVGIG (reference sequence). Here the CDR3 reads CAWGLPPYSPLHF. The CDR3 region has the DNA TGTGCCTGGGGACTCCCTCCTTATTCACCCCTCCACTTT.

The genes are TRBV18 and TRBJ1-2, with D perhaps TRBD1 (5 bases). CDR1 and CDR2 from the germline V gene are KGHSH and LQKENI. The CDR3 is 14 amino acids. V was trimmed by 1 base and J by 3 bases, leaving 9 bases between them. CDR3 residues: CASSPQGRDYGYTF. The CDR3 DNA follows: TGTGCCAGCTCACCACAGGGGCGAGACTATGGCTACACCTTC.

The CDR3 DNA sequence: TGCGCCAGCAGCGCAAGGATAGGTACTGAAGCTTTCTTT. Its translation is CASSARIGTEAFF. The chain combines TRBV5-1 with TRBJ1-1; D uncertain. Deletions cut 4 bases from V and 5 bases from J, with 12 bases between. The CDR3 runs 13 residues. Germline V gene data show CDR1 as SGHRS and CDR2 as YFSETQ.

The V and J genes are TRBV12-3 or TRBV12-4 and TRBJ1-1; D uncertain. This CDR3 spans 15 amino acids. The V gene lost 2 bases and the J gene lost 1 base, with 11 bases spanning the gap. The CDR3 protein is CASSLILGRNTEAFF. The DNA for the CDR3 is TGTGCCAGCAGTTTAATTTTGGGGAGGAACACTGAAGCTTTCTTT.